This T cell receptor (beta chain) originates from a study of control samples from healthy donors and cancer patients. The CDR3 runs 18 residues. Germline V gene lookup returns CDR1 ENHRY and CDR2 SYGVKD. With 1 base clipped from V and 0 bases from J, the junction kept 10 bases outside the gene matches. Profiled with immunoSEQ multiplex PCR; TCRdb holds only in-frame clones, not every one. The sample has around 130,000 clones; 85% to 95% are singletons. V is TRBV10-3 and J is TRBJ2-7; 9 bases align to TRBD1. The sequence was collected from a man between 18 and 29 years old in good health. The sample comprised blood. The CDR3 spells CAISELTTGTGNSYEQYF. The CDR3 nucleotides are TGTGCCATCAGTGAGTTAACCACCGGGACAGGGAACTCCTACGAGCAGTACTTC.